This T cell receptor (beta chain) originates from a study of technical replicates of blood from a handful of donors. TCRdb keeps only in-frame clones here, not all; method: immunoSEQ multiplex PCR. The sample includes around 73,000 clones, roughly 90% of them seen just once. This CDR3 spans 15 amino acids. Trimming took 5 bases from V and 7 from J; bases not matched to a gene: 8. Germline values: CDR1 LGHNA, CDR2 YSLEER. The origin of this receptor is a human donor in good health. Some clones in this sample may be carry-over from other donors' samples. The sequencing input was PBMCs. This sequence joins TRBV4-3 and TRBJ2-1, with TRBD1 matching 10 bases. The CDR3 bases are TGCGCCAGCAGCTCCGGACAGGGGGGTAGAAATGAGCAGTTCTTC. This codes for CASSSGQGGRNEQFF.